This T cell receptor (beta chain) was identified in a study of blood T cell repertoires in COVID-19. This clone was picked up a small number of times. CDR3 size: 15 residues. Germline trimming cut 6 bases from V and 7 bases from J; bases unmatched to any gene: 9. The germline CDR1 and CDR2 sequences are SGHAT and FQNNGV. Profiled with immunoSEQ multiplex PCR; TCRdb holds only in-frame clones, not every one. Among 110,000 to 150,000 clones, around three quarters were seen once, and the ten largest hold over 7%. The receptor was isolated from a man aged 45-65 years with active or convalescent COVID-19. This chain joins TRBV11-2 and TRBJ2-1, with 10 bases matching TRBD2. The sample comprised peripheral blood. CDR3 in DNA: TGTGCCAGCAGTAAGAGCGGGAGGGCCGGAAATGAGCAGTTCTTC. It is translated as CASSKSGRAGNEQFF. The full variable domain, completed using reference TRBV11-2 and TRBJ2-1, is EAGVAQSPRYKIIEKRQSVAFWCNPISGHATLYWYQQILGQGPKLLIQFQNNGVVDDSQLPKDRFSAERLKGVDSTLKIQPAKLEDSAVYLCASSKSGRAGNEQFFGPGTRLTVL.